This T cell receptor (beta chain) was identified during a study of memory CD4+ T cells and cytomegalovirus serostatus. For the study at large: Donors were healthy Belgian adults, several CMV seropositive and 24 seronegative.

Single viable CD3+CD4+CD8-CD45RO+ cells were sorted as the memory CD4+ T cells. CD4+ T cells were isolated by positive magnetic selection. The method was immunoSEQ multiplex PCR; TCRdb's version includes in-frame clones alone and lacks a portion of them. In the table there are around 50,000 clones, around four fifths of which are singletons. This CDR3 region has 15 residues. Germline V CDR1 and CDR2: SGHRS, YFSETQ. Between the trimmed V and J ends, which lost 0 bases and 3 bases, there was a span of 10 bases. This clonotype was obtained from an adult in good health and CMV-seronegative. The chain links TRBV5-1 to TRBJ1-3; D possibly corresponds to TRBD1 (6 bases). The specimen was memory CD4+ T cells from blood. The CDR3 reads CASSLAGANGNTIYF. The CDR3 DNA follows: TGCGCCAGCAGCTTGGCGGGGGCTAATGGAAACACCATATATTTT.